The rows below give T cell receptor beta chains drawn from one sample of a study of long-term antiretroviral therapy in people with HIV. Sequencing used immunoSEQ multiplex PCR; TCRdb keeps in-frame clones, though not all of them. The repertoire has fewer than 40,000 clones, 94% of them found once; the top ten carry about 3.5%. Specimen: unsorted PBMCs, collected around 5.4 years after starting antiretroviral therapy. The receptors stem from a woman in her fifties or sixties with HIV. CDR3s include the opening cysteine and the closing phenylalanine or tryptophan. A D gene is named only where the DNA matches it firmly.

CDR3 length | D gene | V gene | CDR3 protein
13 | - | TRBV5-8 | CASSFQRNTEAFF
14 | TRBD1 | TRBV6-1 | CASRSPGGGGGYTF
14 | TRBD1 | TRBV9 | CASSPGQLNSPLHF
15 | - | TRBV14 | CASSQASGRWAEQFF
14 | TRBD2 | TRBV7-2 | CASSNVAGQETQYF
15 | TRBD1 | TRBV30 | CAWSAVDRGISPLHF
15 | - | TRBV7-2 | CASSLSISGATEAFF
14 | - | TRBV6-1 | CASSEPGRNTEAFF
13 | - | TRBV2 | CASSEYSYNEQFF
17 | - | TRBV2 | CASNGGRWVPGANVLTF
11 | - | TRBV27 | CASWTTHEAFF
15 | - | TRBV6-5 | CASSYFRQGTDTQYF
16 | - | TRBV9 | CASSVVALPGANVLTF
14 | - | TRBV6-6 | CASSVPRSGNTIYF
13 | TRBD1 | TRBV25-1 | CASSRQGGDEQYF
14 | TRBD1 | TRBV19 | CASTRTGGPYEQYF
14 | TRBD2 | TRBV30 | CAWGGGHNYNEQFF
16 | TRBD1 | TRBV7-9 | CASSPPDRSSGNTIYF
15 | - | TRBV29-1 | CSGVPAGLLNTEAFF
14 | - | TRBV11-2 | CASSRFGGNEKLFF
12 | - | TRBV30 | CAWSVSSYEQYF
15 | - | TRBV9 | CASSVDGSSTDTQYF
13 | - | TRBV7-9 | CASSQDGLYGYTF
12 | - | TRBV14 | CASSQVGETQYF
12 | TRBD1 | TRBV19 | CASRTGVSPLHF
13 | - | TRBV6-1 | CASSDTLIYGYTF
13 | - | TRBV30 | CAWTRGGWGTQYF
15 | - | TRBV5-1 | CASSLGQGSSYEQYF
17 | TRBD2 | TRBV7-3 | CASSFQSGGDGTDTQYF